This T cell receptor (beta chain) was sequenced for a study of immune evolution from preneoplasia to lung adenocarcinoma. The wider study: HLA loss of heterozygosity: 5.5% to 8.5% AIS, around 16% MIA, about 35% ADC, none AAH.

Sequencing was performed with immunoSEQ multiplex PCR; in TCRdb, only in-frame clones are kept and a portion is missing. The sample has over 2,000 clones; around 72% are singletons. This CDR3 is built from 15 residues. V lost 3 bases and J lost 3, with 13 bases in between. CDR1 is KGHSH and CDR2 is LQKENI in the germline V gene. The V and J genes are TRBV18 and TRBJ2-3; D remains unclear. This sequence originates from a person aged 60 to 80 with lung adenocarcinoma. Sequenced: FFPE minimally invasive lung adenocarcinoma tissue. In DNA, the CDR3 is TGTGCCAGCTCACCTAGGGTTTCGGTTACAGATACGCAGTATTTT. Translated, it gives CASSPRVSVTDTQYF.